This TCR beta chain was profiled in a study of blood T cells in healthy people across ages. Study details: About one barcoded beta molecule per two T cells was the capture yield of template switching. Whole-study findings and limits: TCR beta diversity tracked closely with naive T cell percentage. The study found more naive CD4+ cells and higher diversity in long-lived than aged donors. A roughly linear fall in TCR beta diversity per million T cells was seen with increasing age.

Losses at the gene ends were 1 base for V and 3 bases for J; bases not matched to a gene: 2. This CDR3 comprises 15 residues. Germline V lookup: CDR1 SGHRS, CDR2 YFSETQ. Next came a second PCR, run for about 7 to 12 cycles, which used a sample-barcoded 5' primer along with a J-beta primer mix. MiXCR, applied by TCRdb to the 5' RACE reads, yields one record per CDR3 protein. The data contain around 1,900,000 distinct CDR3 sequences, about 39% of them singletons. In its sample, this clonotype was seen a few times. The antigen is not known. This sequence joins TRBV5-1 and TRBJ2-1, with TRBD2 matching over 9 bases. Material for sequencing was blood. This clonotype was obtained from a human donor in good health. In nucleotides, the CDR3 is TGCGCCAGCAGCTTGTCTAGCGGGGTCTACAATGAGCAGTTCTTC. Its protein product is CASSLSSGVYNEQFF.